One sample yielded the 29 T cell receptor beta chains listed below, sequenced in a study of neurological immune-mediated disorders (dated by TCRdb to the late 2010s). The method behind the library was 5' RACE. TCRdb names Illumina HiSeq 2500 as the instrument used. TCRdb trimmed public reads at Q25 via fastp, called clones via MiXCR and kept in-frame beta chains. Each entry is one CDR3 protein sequence, shown with its most common DNA and genes. The table for this sample lists roughly 32,000 distinct CDR3 sequences; 3% to 4% of them were counted only once. The top ten clonotypes cover less than 2.5% of the sample. Material: PBMCs. The receptors originated from a man between 25 and 39 years old with multiple sclerosis.

This clonotype showed up just a few times. V is TRBV7-9 and J is TRBJ1-3; D is ambiguous. V shed 0 bases and J shed 0 bases, with 6 bases lying between them. The CDR3 totals 15 residues. The germline V gene encodes CDR1 SEHNR and CDR2 FQNEAQ (reference sequence). Here the CDR3 DNA reads TGTGCCAGCAGCTTAGCGGCCAACTCTGGAAACACCATATATTTT. Translating it yields CASSLAANSGNTIYF.

Many counts were recorded for this clonotype. This sequence joins TRBV7-9 and TRBJ2-7; the D is unclear. V was trimmed by 5 bases and J by 2 bases, leaving 13 bases between them. This CDR3 region has 14 residues. Germline values: CDR1 SEHNR, CDR2 FQNEAQ (reference sequence). CDR3 nucleotides: TGTGCCAGCAGCGCACAAGATCCCCCCTACGAGCAGTACTTC. The encoded protein is CASSAQDPPYEQYF.

Many counts were recorded for this clonotype. V is TRBV14 and J is TRBJ2-2; the D is unclear. V gave up 3 bases and J gave up 0 bases, with 8 bases separating them. Germline assignment: CDR1 SGHDN and CDR2 FVKESK. There are 15 residues in the CDR3. The CDR3 reads CASSHNGANTGELFF. CDR3 coding DNA: TGTGCCAGCAGCCATAACGGTGCGAACACCGGGGAGCTGTTTTTT.

This clonotype was observed many times. The chain carries TRBV4-2 and TRBJ2-1; D gene uncertain. The CDR3 consists of 13 residues. V was cut by 2 bases and J by 7 bases, with 9 bases left in between. Germline V lookup: CDR1 LGHNA, CDR2 YNFKEQ. The chain's CDR3 is CASSQPPGNEQFF. CDR3 DNA: TGTGCCAGCAGCCAACCCCCCGGAAATGAGCAGTTCTTC.

This clonotype was counted a few times. The CDR3 here is CASTGGNYGYTF. CDR3 DNA sequence: TGTGCCAGCACAGGGGGTAACTATGGCTACACCTTC. This chain joins TRBV6-6 and TRBJ1-2, with TRBD1 matching 7 bases. V shed 7 bases, J shed 1 base, and the junction held 0 bases outside the gene matches. CDR3 size: 12 residues. Germline V CDR1 and CDR2: MNHNY, SVGAGI (reference sequence).

This clonotype was observed many times. The DNA for the CDR3 is TGTGCCAGCAGCTTCCGAAGGGCGGGGACAGATACGCAGTATTTT. Translated: CASSFRRAGTDTQYF. V is TRBV7-8 and J is TRBJ2-3, with D possibly being TRBD2 (6 bases). CDR1 is SGHVS and CDR2 is FQNEAQ in the germline V gene. The V end lost 3 bases, the J end lost 3 bases, and 13 bases lay between the germline ends. This CDR3 region has 15 residues.

V usage is TRBV20-1 and J usage is TRBJ2-7; possibly TRBD2 for D (6 bases). The V end was cut by 4 bases, the J end by 3 bases, with 13 bases between. The CDR3 consists of 13 residues. Germline V gene lookup returns CDR1 DFQATT and CDR2 SNEGSKA (reference sequence). This CDR3 is CSATGVGGYEQYF. DNA for the CDR3: TGCAGTGCTACGGGCGTGGGAGGCTACGAGCAGTACTTC.

In this sample, this clonotype turned up many times. This chain connects TRBV20-1 to TRBJ2-3; 7 nucleotides align to TRBD1. The ends lost 5 bases at V and 4 bases at J; junction bases unmatched: 3. The CDR3 is 12 amino acids. Germline V gene sequence: CDR1 DFQATT, CDR2 SNEGSKA (reference sequence). The CDR3 reads CSAVQGSDTQYF. CDR3 DNA: TGCAGTGCTGTACAGGGGTCAGATACGCAGTATTTT.

This chain joins TRBV7-3 and TRBJ1-1; D unresolved. Germline loops: CDR1 SGHTA, CDR2 FQGTGA. V was shortened by 0 bases and J by 3 bases, with 11 bases between the two germline ends. The CDR3 consists of 15 residues. The CDR3 nucleotides read TGTGCCAGCAGCTTAACGGGGTCCCAGGACACTGAAGCTTTCTTT. Protein sequence: CASSLTGSQDTEAFF.

This clonotype was counted many times. The chain is built from TRBV12-3 or TRBV12-4 and TRBJ1-1; TRBD1 might be the D (5 bases). The CDR3 contains 13 residues. The V gene lost 3 bases and the J gene lost 9 bases, with 14 bases spanning the gap. In DNA form, the CDR3 reads TGTGCCAGCAGTTTGGCAGGTGGGGGAAAAGCTTTCTTT. This encodes CASSLAGGGKAFF.

This clonotype showed up many times. The chain links TRBV7-2 to TRBJ1-4, with D hard to call. The germline gives CDR1 SGHTA, CDR2 FQGNSA. V was shortened by 1 base and J by 8 bases, with 8 bases between the two germline ends. The CDR3 is 13 residues long. The CDR3 reads CASSLVGREKLFF. The CDR3 coding sequence is TGTGCCAGCAGCTTAGTGGGCAGAGAAAAACTGTTTTTT. Full variable domain (remainder filled in from reference TRBV7-2 and TRBJ1-4): GAGVSQSPSNKVTEKGKDVELRCDPISGHTALYWYRQSLGQGLEFLIYFQGNSAPDKSGLPSDRFSAERTGGSVSTLTIQRTQQEDSAVYLCASSLVGREKLFFGSGTQLSVL.

This clonotype was counted ten times or more. The chain has TRBV5-1 and TRBJ1-1; no clear D gene. V was trimmed by 4 bases and J by 0 bases, leaving 10 bases between them. The CDR3 has 14 residues. Per the germline V gene, CDR1 is SGHRS and CDR2 is YFSETQ. This CDR3 reads CASSRGSMNTEAFF. The CDR3 DNA is TGCGCCAGCAGCCGCGGCTCGATGAACACTGAAGCTTTCTTT.

The sample holds many counts of this clonotype. CDR3 nucleotide sequence: TGTGCCAGCAGCCTCCAAGCGGGGGGGCGGTCGGAGACCCAGTACTTC. As protein: CASSLQAGGRSETQYF. The chain recombines TRBV11-3 with TRBJ2-5; 10 nucleotides align to TRBD2. J was trimmed by 5 bases and V by 5 bases; bases with no gene match: 11. The CDR3 covers 16 residues. CDR1 is SGHNT and CDR2 is YENEEA in the germline V gene.

The chain uses TRBV28 and TRBJ2-3, with D tentatively TRBD1 (6 bases). The CDR3 contains 15 residues. Germline CDR1 reads MDHEN; CDR2 reads SYDVKM. Trimming removed 6 bases at V and 1 base at J, with 14 bases between. CDR3 in amino acids: CASRYGGLGTDTQYF. The CDR3 region has the DNA TGTGCCAGCAGGTATGGGGGCCTAGGCACAGATACGCAGTATTTT.

This clonotype has at least ten counts. The V and J genes are TRBV11-2 and TRBJ1-1; D gene ambiguous. CDR3 length: 15 amino acids. V was pared by 0 bases and J by 1 base, with 9 bases between. The germline V gene encodes CDR1 SGHAT and CDR2 FQNNGV. This chain's CDR3 is CASSLDPAPNTEAFF. CDR3 nucleotide sequence: TGTGCCAGCAGCTTAGATCCGGCACCGAACACTGAAGCTTTCTTT. The complete variable domain, with remaining parts taken from reference TRBV11-2 and TRBJ1-1, reads EAGVAQSPRYKIIEKRQSVAFWCNPISGHATLYWYQQILGQGPKLLIQFQNNGVVDDSQLPKDRFSAERLKGVDSTLKIQPAKLEDSAVYLCASSLDPAPNTEAFFGQGTRLTVV.

Of note for this clonotype: Because it lacks the conserved phenylalanine or tryptophan at the end, this CDR3 is likely a read error. This chain connects TRBV20-1 to TRBJ2-7, with D possibly matching TRBD2 (6 bases). The V gene lost 3 bases and the J gene lost 3 bases, with 9 bases spanning the gap. The length of the CDR3 is 12 residues. CDR1 is DFQATT, CDR2 SNEGSKA, per germline (reference sequence). The CDR3 loop reads CSARAGLYEQYN. Written as DNA, the CDR3 is TGCAGTGCTAGGGCGGGGCTCTACGAGCAGTACAAC.

This clonotype has ten or more counts. V is TRBV20-1 and J is TRBJ1-1, with 8 bases matching TRBD1. The germline gives CDR1 DFQATT, CDR2 SNEGSKA (reference sequence). V trimming: 3 bases; J trimming: 10 bases; junction bases outside the gene matches: 7. The CDR3 extends over 12 amino acids. The CDR3 reads CSASRDRLRAFF. As DNA, the CDR3 is TGCAGTGCTAGCCGGGACAGGCTGAGAGCTTTCTTT.

There are many counts of this clonotype. The J gene is TRBJ1-5, the V gene TRBV18, with D uncertain. With 3 bases removed from V and 7 bases from J, the gap between germline ends came to 13 bases. The CDR3 is 14 residues long. Germline V gene lookup returns CDR1 KGHSH and CDR2 LQKENI. The CDR3 DNA is TGTGCCAGCTCACCGGCCGGGAAGGACCAGCCCCAGCATTTT. It specifies CASSPAGKDQPQHF.

In its sample, this clonotype was seen many times. The chain uses TRBV4-3 and TRBJ1-2; the D is unclear. The CDR3 is made up of 13 amino acids. CDR1 and CDR2 from the germline V gene are LGHNA and YSLEER. The V gene lost 0 bases and the J gene lost 8 bases, with 10 bases spanning the gap. The CDR3 loop is CASSQDGHWGYTF. The CDR3 bases are TGCGCCAGCAGCCAAGATGGGCATTGGGGCTACACCTTC.

This clonotype was observed a single time. A much larger clone differs by one base, so this may be a read error. The chain combines TRBV19 with TRBJ2-1; D is uncertain. This CDR3 spans 15 amino acids. Trimming left V 3 bases short and J 3 bases short, with 12 bases between. Germline lookup yields CDR1 LNHDA and CDR2 SQIVND (reference sequence). The CDR3 sequence: CASSIRTQRYNEQFF. The CDR3 region has the DNA TGTGCCAGTAGTATTCGAACCCAACGCTACAATGAGCAGTTCTTC.

In its sample, this clonotype ranks as medium-sized. The gene calls are TRBV6-2 or TRBV6-3 and TRBJ2-1, with 10 bases lining up with TRBD2. After removal of 7 bases from V and 5 bases from J, the junction contained 11 bases not matched to a gene. The germline V gene has CDR1 MNHEY and CDR2 SVGEGT. The CDR3 has 16 residues. This CDR3 reads CASTEWGLAGDNEQFF. Written as DNA, the CDR3 is TGTGCCAGCACCGAATGGGGGCTAGCGGGAGACAATGAGCAGTTCTTC.

CDR3 sequence reads: CATSRARSLLNTEAFF. As DNA, the CDR3 is TGTGCCACCAGCAGAGCCAGAAGCCTATTGAACACTGAAGCTTTCTTT. The chain carries TRBV15 and TRBJ1-1; no clear D gene. The CDR3 has 16 residues. Germline V gene lookup returns CDR1 LNHNV and CDR2 YYDKDF (reference sequence). Trimming left V 1 base short and J 0 bases short, with 12 bases between. The variable domain in full, completed from reference TRBV15 and TRBJ1-1, reads DAMVIQNPRYQVTQFGKPVTLSCSQTLNHNVMYWYQQKSSQAPKLLFHYYDKDFNNEADTPDNFQSRRPNTSFCFLDIRSPGLGDTAMYLCATSRARSLLNTEAFFGQGTRLTVV.

The chain is built from TRBV29-1 and TRBJ2-3; 9 positions match TRBD1. CDR3 length: 13 residues. Germline CDR1 and CDR2: SQVTM and ANQGSEA. The V gene end was trimmed by 5 bases and the J gene end by 4 bases; junction bases not matched to a gene: 4. The CDR3 nucleotides read TGCAGCGTTTGGGGACAGGGCTCAGATACGCAGTATTTT. Its protein is CSVWGQGSDTQYF.

This clonotype was counted many times. An end of the junction differs from the germline gene, which may be a read error. The V gene is TRBV7-7, the J gene TRBJ2-5, with D hard to call. The CDR3 is 13 amino acids. CDR1 and CDR2 from the germline V gene are SSHAT and FNYEAQ (reference sequence). The DNA of the CDR3 is TGTGCTAGCAGCTTAGACTACCAAGAGACCCAGTACTTC. As protein: CASSLDYQETQYF.

In its sample, this clonotype was seen many times. The CDR3 nucleotides are TGCAGTGCTTCCACCGGGGCCCGGGCCTACGAGCAGTACTTC. Translation: CSASTGARAYEQYF. The J gene is TRBJ2-7, the V gene TRBV20-1; D possibly uses TRBD1 or TRBD2 (5 bases each). Germline lookup yields CDR1 DFQATT and CDR2 SNEGSKA (reference sequence). The CDR3 is made up of 14 amino acids. V lost 5 bases and J lost 2, with 16 bases in between.

This clonotype was seen repeatedly, ten times or more. V and J are TRBV5-1 and TRBJ2-5; D possibly corresponds to TRBD2 (6 bases). Germline CDR1 SGHRS, CDR2 YFSETQ. The CDR3 spans 14 residues. Trimming cost V 4 bases and J 1 base, with 11 bases left between them. As DNA, the CDR3 is TGCGCCAGCAGCACGGGACTCGCCCAAGAGACCCAGTACTTC. Translating it yields CASSTGLAQETQYF.

This clonotype was counted many times. The chain links TRBV6-6 to TRBJ2-2, with D hard to call. CDR3 length equals 14 residues. The germline V gene has CDR1 MNHNY and CDR2 SVGAGI (reference sequence). V was cut by 4 bases and J by 1 base, with 7 bases left in between. DNA for the CDR3: TGTGCCAGCAGTTTAAGTCTGAACACCGGGGAGCTGTTTTTT. The encoded protein is CASSLSLNTGELFF.

Many counts were recorded for this clonotype. This sequence joins TRBV5-6 and TRBJ1-1, with a weak D call TRBD1 (6 bases). This CDR3 is built from 14 residues. Looked up from germline, CDR1 is SGHDT and CDR2 is YYEEEE. Trimming left V 0 bases short and J 0 bases short, with 6 bases between. The CDR3 reads CASSLGGLNTEAFF. The CDR3 DNA follows: TGTGCCAGCAGCTTGGGGGGGCTGAACACTGAAGCTTTCTTT.

This clonotype was picked up many times. CDR3 sequence (DNA): TGTGCCAGCAGCCTACTTTCAGCGATGAACACTGAAGCTTTCTTT. It specifies CASSLLSAMNTEAFF. The V gene is TRBV7-9, the J gene TRBJ1-1; no clear D. The CDR3 has 15 residues. Trimming pared 5 bases from V and 0 bases from J, leaving 13 bases between. The germline CDR1 and CDR2 sequences are SEHNR and FQNEAQ (reference sequence).